A single T cell receptor (beta chain) is shown here with its context. What it binds is unknown. Per germline, CDR1 DFQATT and CDR2 SNEGSKA (reference sequence). The CDR3 is 15 amino acids. These data belong to a study of T cells expressing NK-cell markers. Findings and caveats of the study: One observes that, in several donors, these clonotypes were also the leading ones within the CD3+CD56-NKG2C+ fraction.

Reanalyzing the 5' RACE reads, TCRdb keeps one entry per CDR3 protein, without DNA. Its clone listing holds some 390,000 distinct CDR3 sequences. The sequence was obtained from a woman in her fifties or sixties in good health. Input material: blood T cells: a sorted CD56 or NKG2C T cell subset, CD4+ or CD8+ T cells, or bulk PBMC T cells (not recorded which). The chain uses TRBV20-1 and TRBJ2-7; TCRdb names TRBD1, which stays unverified in the absence of DNA. This CDR3 is CSASRLAGARGEQYF.